Listed below are T cell receptor beta chains from one sample, sequenced in a study of blood T cell repertoires in COVID-19. Only in-frame clones appear in the TCRdb table, and some are missing; sequencing was by immunoSEQ multiplex PCR. In the table there are fewer than 250,000 clones, roughly 87% of which are singletons. The sequenced sample was PBMCs or T cells enriched from blood (not recorded which). The receptor source for this set is a woman in her twenties or thirties with acute COVID-19. CDR3s include the opening cysteine and the closing phenylalanine or tryptophan. A D gene is named only where the DNA matches it firmly. A clone size is listed for some rows: how often the clone was seen (once, few, many), or a class if it is expanded.

. TRBJ2-7 TRBV4-1 few CASSQEGSRGGYEQYF TGCGCCAGCAGCCAAGAGGGTTCGAGAGGGGGTTACGAGCAGTACTTC
TRBD1 TRBJ1-2 TRBV5-1 few CASSLGRGRIYGYTF TGCGCCAGCAGCTTGGGCAGGGGGAGGATCTATGGCTACACCTTC
TRBD2 TRBJ2-1 TRBV30 . CAFPPAGGGDEQFF TGTGCCTTTCCACCGGCGGGGGGAGGCGATGAGCAGTTCTTC
TRBD1 TRBJ1-3 TRBV4-1 . CASSPPAQGNGNTIYF TGCGCCAGCAGCCCCCCGGCACAGGGGAATGGAAACACCATATATTTT
TRBD1 TRBJ1-1 TRBV19 . CASTIDRGITEAFF TGTGCCAGTACCATCGACAGGGGTATCACTGAAGCTTTCTTT
. TRBJ1-2 TRBV19 many CASNIGDTANYGYTF TGTGCCAGTAACATAGGGGACACAGCTAACTATGGCTACACCTTC
TRBD2 TRBJ2-3 TRBV11-2 . CASSLVAGGKRDTQYF TGTGCCAGCAGCTTAGTTGCGGGGGGAAAAAGAGATACGCAGTATTTT
. TRBJ1-3 TRBV27 . CASSFALGTGNTIYF TGTGCCAGCAGTTTCGCCCTGGGCACTGGAAACACCATATATTTT
TRBD2 TRBJ2-3 TRBV11-3 . CASSQTSGGTDTQYF TGTGCCAGCAGCCAGACTAGCGGGGGCACAGATACGCAGTATTTT
TRBD2 TRBJ2-6 TRBV19 . CASSIRLAGGTGANVLTF TGTGCCAGTAGTATTCGACTAGCGGGGGGGACTGGGGCCAACGTCCTGACTTTC
TRBD1 TRBJ2-7 TRBV6-5 few CASRADRGRHEQYF TGTGCCAGCAGGGCTGACAGGGGTCGGCACGAGCAGTACTTC
. TRBJ2-7 TRBV7-9 . CASSLESYRAEFSYEQYF TGTGCCAGCAGCTTAGAATCTTACAGGGCAGAGTTTTCCTACGAGCAGTACTTC
TRBD1 TRBJ1-2 TRBV5-1 . CASSRTQGGDYGYTF TGCGCCAGCAGCCGGACACAGGGGGGCGACTATGGCTACACCTTC
. TRBJ2-3 TRBV5-6 . CASSLGGALSTDTQYF TGTGCCAGCAGCTTGGGTGGGGCTTTAAGCACAGATACGCAGTATTTT
. TRBJ2-1 TRBV7-2 once CASSHTPQGSRVFNEQFF TGTGCCAGCAGTCATACGCCTCAGGGGTCCCGTGTCTTCAATGAGCAGTTCTTC
TRBD2 TRBJ2-1 TRBV28 . CASSLGLAGGNEQFF TGTGCCAGCAGTTTAGGACTAGCGGGGGGGAATGAGCAGTTCTTC
. TRBJ2-1 TRBV20-1 . CSARGSYEQFF TGCAGTGCTAGAGGTTCCTATGAGCAGTTCTTC
. TRBJ2-7 TRBV5-6 . CASSFVGGGLYEQYF TGTGCCAGCAGTTTTGTGGGAGGGGGGCTTTACGAGCAGTACTTC
TRBD1 TRBJ2-2 TRBV14 once CASSPGQAPTGELFF TGTGCCAGCAGCCCGGGACAGGCTCCCACCGGGGAGCTGTTTTTT
TRBD1 TRBJ1-1 TRBV7-9 . CASSLRAGGAAENTEAFF TGTGCCAGCAGCTTAAGGGCAGGGGGCGCAGCAGAGAACACTGAAGCTTTCTTT
TRBD1 TRBJ1-1 TRBV19 . CASSSLGQALNTEAFF TGTGCCAGTAGTTCCTTAGGACAGGCACTGAACACTGAAGCTTTCTTT
. TRBJ2-1 TRBV5-6 . CASSGTPNEQFF TGTGCCAGCAGCGGGACTCCCAATGAGCAGTTCTTC
. TRBJ1-2 TRBV19 . CASRLRDNWPLTSYGYTF TGTGCCAGTAGATTACGGGACAACTGGCCCCTTACCAGCTATGGCTACACCTTC
TRBD1 TRBJ1-4 TRBV6-1 . CASSEPGTGDEKLFF TGTGCCAGCAGTGAGCCTGGGACAGGGGACGAAAAACTGTTTTTT
TRBD1 TRBJ2-7 TRBV18 . CASSSPSGTGAYEQYF TGTGCCAGCTCATCGCCTTCCGGGACAGGGGCATACGAGCAGTACTTC
TRBD1 TRBJ2-1 TRBV6-5 once CASSYLQGWYNEQFF TGTGCCAGCAGTTACCTACAGGGGTGGTACAATGAGCAGTTCTTC
. TRBJ2-7 TRBV6-1 . CASSEYQGNRDEQYF TGTGCCAGCAGTGAATATCAGGGAAATCGGGACGAGCAGTACTTC
. TRBJ1-1 TRBV6-5 . CASSPVQGGEAFF TGTGCCAGCAGCCCGGTACAGGGTGGTGAAGCTTTCTTT
. TRBJ1-2 TRBV12-5 . CASGLTTQLNYLEIIFYGYTF TGTGCTAGTGGTTTGACAACTCAGCTTAATTACCTAGAAATTATTTTCTATGGCTACACCTTC
. TRBJ1-3 TRBV3-1/TRBV3-2 once CASSQVAGNTIYF TGTGCCAGCAGCCAAGTCGCTGGAAACACCATATATTTT
TRBD1 TRBJ2-3 TRBV18 once CASSPPSGGETDTQYF TGTGCCAGCTCACCACCTTCAGGGGGCGAGACAGATACGCAGTATTTT
TRBD1 TRBJ2-5 TRBV5-1 . CASILAPTGGAETQYF TGCGCCAGCATCCTGGCCCCGACAGGGGGCGCAGAGACCCAGTACTTC
. TRBJ2-7 TRBV19 . CASSITGGDYEQYF TGTGCCAGTAGTATTACAGGGGGGGACTACGAGCAGTACTTC
. TRBJ2-5 TRBV5-1 . CASSLASQKQETQYF TGCGCCAGCAGCTTGGCCTCTCAGAAACAAGAGACCCAGTACTTC
. TRBJ1-3 TRBV5-1 . CASSIAGYGNTIYF TGCGCCAGCAGTATTGCAGGGTACGGAAACACCATATATTTT
TRBD1 TRBJ2-7 TRBV30 . CAWSVGTGGEYEQYF TGTGCCTGGAGTGTAGGGACAGGGGGAGAATACGAGCAGTACTTC
. TRBJ1-1 TRBV5-4 . CASNPAGTHTEAFF TGTGCCAGCAATCCGGCAGGGACTCACACTGAAGCTTTCTTT
. TRBJ2-3 TRBV20-1 once CSAPQGDTQYF TGCAGTGCCCCCCAGGGAGATACGCAGTATTTT
TRBD1 TRBJ2-1 TRBV5-1 . CASRWGTGTYNEQFF TGCGCCAGCCGCTGGGGGACAGGCACCTACAATGAGCAGTTCTTC
. TRBJ1-1 TRBV13 . CASSLYQGRKTEAFF TGTGCCAGCAGCTTGTATCAGGGCCGGAAGACTGAAGCTTTCTTT
. TRBJ2-2 TRBV11-3 . CASSSQGLDTGELFF TGTGCCAGCAGCTCACAGGGATTAGACACCGGGGAGCTGTTTTTT
TRBD1 TRBJ2-2 TRBV28 . CASSSGQGGTGELFF TGTGCCAGCAGTTCGGGACAGGGTGGTACCGGGGAGCTGTTTTTT
TRBD1 TRBJ1-6 TRBV25-1 . CASSDRGRSPLHF TGTGCCAGCAGTGACAGGGGGCGTTCACCCCTCCACTTT
. TRBJ1-3 TRBV19 . CASSIAASSGNTIYF TGTGCCAGTAGTATTGCAGCTAGCTCTGGAAACACCATATATTTT